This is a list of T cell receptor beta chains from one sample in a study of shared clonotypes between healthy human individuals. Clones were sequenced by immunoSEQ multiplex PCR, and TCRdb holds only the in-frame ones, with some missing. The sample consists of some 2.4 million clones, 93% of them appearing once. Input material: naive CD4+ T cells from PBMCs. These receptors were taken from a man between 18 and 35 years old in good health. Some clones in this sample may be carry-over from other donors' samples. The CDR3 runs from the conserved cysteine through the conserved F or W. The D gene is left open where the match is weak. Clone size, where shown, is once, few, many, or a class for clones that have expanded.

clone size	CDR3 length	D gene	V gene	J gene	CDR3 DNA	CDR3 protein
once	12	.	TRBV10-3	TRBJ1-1	TGTGCCATCAGACAGGGGAACACTGAAGCTTTCTTT	CAIRQGNTEAFF
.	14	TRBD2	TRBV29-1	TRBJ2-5	TGCAGCGTTGAGGGACTAGCGGACCAAGAGACCCAGTACTTC	CSVEGLADQETQYF
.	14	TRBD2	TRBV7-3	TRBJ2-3	TGTGCCAGCAGCGACGGACTAGTCTCAGATACGCAGTATTTT	CASSDGLVSDTQYF
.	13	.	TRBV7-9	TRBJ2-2	TGTGCCAGCAGCGGGCTTAACACCGGGGAGCTGTTTTTT	CASSGLNTGELFF
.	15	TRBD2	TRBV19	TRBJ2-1	TGTGCCAGCGAGCCAGCTAGCGGGGGGTACAATGAGCAGTTCTTC	CASEPASGGYNEQFF
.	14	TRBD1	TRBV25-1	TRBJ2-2	TGTGCCAGCAGTCCTAGGACAGGCACCGGGGAGCTGTTTTTT	CASSPRTGTGELFF
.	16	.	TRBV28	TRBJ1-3	TGTGCCAGCAGTTTACCCGGGGACCGCCTAGGAAACACCATATATTTT	CASSLPGDRLGNTIYF
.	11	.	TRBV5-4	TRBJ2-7	TGTGCCAGCGCCAGTACCTACGAGCAGTACTTC	CASASTYEQYF
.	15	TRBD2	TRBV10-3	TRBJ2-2	TGTGCCACCCGAATAGCGGGAGGGACCACCGGGGAGCTGTTTTTT	CATRIAGGTTGELFF
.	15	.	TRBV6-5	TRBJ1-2	TGTGCCAGCAGTTACTCGATCGGGAATAACTATGGCTACACCTTC	CASSYSIGNNYGYTF
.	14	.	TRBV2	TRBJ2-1	TGTGCCAGCAGTTGGGACCTCCGAGACAATGAGCAGTTCTTC	CASSWDLRDNEQFF
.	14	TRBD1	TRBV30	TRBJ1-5	TGTGCCTGGGGACAGGTTAATAGCAATCAGCCCCAGCATTTT	CAWGQVNSNQPQHF
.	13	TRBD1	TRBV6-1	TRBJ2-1	TGTGCCAGCAGAGGACAGGGCTGGAGTGAGCAGTTCTTC	CASRGQGWSEQFF
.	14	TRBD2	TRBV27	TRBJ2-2	TGTGCCAGCAGTAAGGGACTAGCGTCCGGGGAGCTGTTTTTT	CASSKGLASGELFF
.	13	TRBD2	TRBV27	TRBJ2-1	TGTGCCACCGGGGGGGAATTATACAATGAGCAGTTCTTC	CATGGELYNEQFF
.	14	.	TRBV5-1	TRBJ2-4	TGCGCCAGCAGCTTGGGAGGGGAGGCCAACATTCAGTACTTC	CASSLGGEANIQYF
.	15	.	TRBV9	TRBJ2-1	TGTGCCAGCAGCGCATCCAAGAGCTCCTACAATGAGCAGTTCTTC	CASSASKSSYNEQFF
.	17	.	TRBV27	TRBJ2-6	TGTGCCAGCAGTTTGGCCGGCACCTACTCTGGGGCCAACGTCCTGACTTTC	CASSLAGTYSGANVLTF
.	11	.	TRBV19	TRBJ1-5	TGTGCCAGTAGTATTCCCCAGCCCCAGCATTTT	CASSIPQPQHF
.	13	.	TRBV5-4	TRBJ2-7	TGTGCCAGCAGCTCCACCGATACCTACGAGCAGTACTTC	CASSSTDTYEQYF
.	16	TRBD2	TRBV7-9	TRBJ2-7	TGTGCCAGCAGCTCTATGTCCAGCGGGAACTCCTACGAGCAGTACTTC	CASSSMSSGNSYEQYF
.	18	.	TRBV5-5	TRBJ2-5	TGTGCCAGCAGCCCGGAGGTTACCAACCCGGTTATCCAAGAGACCCAGTACTTC	CASSPEVTNPVIQETQYF
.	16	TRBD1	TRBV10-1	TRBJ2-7	TGCGCCAGCAGTGGGCCGACGGACAGGGCTCTCTACGAGCAGTACTTC	CASSGPTDRALYEQYF
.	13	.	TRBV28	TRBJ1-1	TGTGCCAGCAGTTTAACAAGACAGGAAAAAGCTTTCTTT	CASSLTRQEKAFF
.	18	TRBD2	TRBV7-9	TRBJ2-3	TGTGCCAGCAGCCGTACTAGCGGGAGGGGAAAAAGCACAGATACGCAGTATTTT	CASSRTSGRGKSTDTQYF
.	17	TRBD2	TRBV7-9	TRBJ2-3	TGTGCCAGCAGCCCCCGAGGACTAGCGGCTAGCACAGATACGCAGTATTTT	CASSPRGLAASTDTQYF
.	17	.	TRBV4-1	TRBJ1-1	TGCGCCAGCAGCCAAGATCTTTCCCCAGGGCTGAACACTGAAGCTTTCTTT	CASSQDLSPGLNTEAFF
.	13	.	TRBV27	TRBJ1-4	TGTGCCAGCAAACCGGACAGAAGGGAAAAACTGTTTTTT	CASKPDRREKLFF
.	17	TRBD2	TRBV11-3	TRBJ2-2	TGTGCCAGCAGCCCGACTAGCGGGAGGGGAAGTAACGGGGAGCTGTTTTTT	CASSPTSGRGSNGELFF
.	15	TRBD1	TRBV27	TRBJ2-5	TGTGCCAGCAGTGGGGGGACAGGGCCCAGAGAGACCCAGTACTTC	CASSGGTGPRETQYF
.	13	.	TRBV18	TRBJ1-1	TGTGCCAGCTCACCAACCGTGAACACTGAAGCTTTCTTT	CASSPTVNTEAFF
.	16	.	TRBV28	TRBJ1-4	TGTGCCAGCAGTTTATGGGACACAGCAACTAATGAAAAACTGTTTTTT	CASSLWDTATNEKLFF
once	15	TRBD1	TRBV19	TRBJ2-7	TGTGCCAGTAGTACCGCCGGGACAGGGAACTACGAGCAGTACTTC	CASSTAGTGNYEQYF
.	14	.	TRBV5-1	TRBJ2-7	TGCGCCAGCAGCTTTACAGGTCGCTCCTACGAGCAGTACTTC	CASSFTGRSYEQYF
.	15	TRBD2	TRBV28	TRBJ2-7	TGTGCCAGCAGTTTCCCACTAGCGGGGAGCTACGAGCAGTACTTC	CASSFPLAGSYEQYF
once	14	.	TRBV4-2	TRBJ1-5	TGTGCCAGCAGCCAAGAACGGGGAGCCGGGGCCCAGCATTTT	CASSQERGAGAQHF
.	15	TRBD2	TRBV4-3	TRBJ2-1	TGCACCAGCAGCCAAGGGCGAGCGGGGGTGGATGAGCAGTTCTTC	CTSSQGRAGVDEQFF
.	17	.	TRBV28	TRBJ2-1	TGTGCCAGCAGCACAAAATTCGGGACACTCTCCTACAATGAGCAGTTCTTC	CASSTKFGTLSYNEQFF
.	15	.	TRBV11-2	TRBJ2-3	TGTGCCAGCAGCTTAGATAACCTAATCACAGATACGCAGTATTTT	CASSLDNLITDTQYF
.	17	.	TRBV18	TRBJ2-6	TGTGCCAGCTCACCAGGCAGGGTTATTTATGGGGCCAACGTCCTGACTTTC	CASSPGRVIYGANVLTF
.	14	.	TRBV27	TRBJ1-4	TGTGCCAGCAGTTGGGGGCCCGTTAATGAAAAACTGTTTTTT	CASSWGPVNEKLFF
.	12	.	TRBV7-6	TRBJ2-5	TGTGCCAGCAGCTTAGCGTCGGAGACCCAGTACTTC	CASSLASETQYF
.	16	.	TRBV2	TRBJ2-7	TGTGCCAGCAGTAAATACCTGGGCTGGCCTCGGGACGAGCAGTACTTC	CASSKYLGWPRDEQYF
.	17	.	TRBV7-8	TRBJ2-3	TGTGCCAGCAGCTTAGCGCGGTCAGCGGAGAGCACAGATACGCAGTATTTT	CASSLARSAESTDTQYF
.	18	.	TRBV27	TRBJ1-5	TGTGCCAGCAGTTTTATGAGTGGGGGCAGGGAGGCCGTTCAGCCCCAGCATTTT	CASSFMSGGREAVQPQHF
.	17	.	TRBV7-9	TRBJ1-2	TGTGCCAGCAGCCCACCACCGGGGTCCGATCCTATCTATGGCTACACCTTC	CASSPPPGSDPIYGYTF
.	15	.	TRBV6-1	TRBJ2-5	TGTGCCAGCAATCGGGGAGGAGGCAATACAGAGACCCAGTACTTC	CASNRGGGNTETQYF
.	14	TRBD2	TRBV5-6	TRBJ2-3	TGTGCCAGCAGCTTGGTAGCGGGGGTAGATACGCAGTATTTT	CASSLVAGVDTQYF
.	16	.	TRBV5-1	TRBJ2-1	TGCGCCAGCAGCCGGGGGGCCGGGACAGGATACAATGAGCAGTTCTTC	CASSRGAGTGYNEQFF
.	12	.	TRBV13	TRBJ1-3	TGTGCCAGCAGCTTTCAGGGGCCCACCATATATTTT	CASSFQGPTIYF
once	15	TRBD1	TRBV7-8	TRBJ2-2	TGTGCCAGCATCAAAGACAGGGCCAACACCGGGGAGCTGTTTTTT	CASIKDRANTGELFF
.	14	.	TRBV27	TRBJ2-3	TGTGCCAGCAGTTTCGGAGGGGGCGCAGATACGCAGTATTTT	CASSFGGGADTQYF
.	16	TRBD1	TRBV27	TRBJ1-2	TGTGCCAGCGGGTCCTATAGACAGGGCGTAAACTATGGCTACACCTTC	CASGSYRQGVNYGYTF
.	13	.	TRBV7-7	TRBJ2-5	TGTGCCAGCAGCCTAACGGGGTGGGAGACCCAGTACTTC	CASSLTGWETQYF
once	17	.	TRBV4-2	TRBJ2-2	TGTGCCAGCAGCCAAATCCCCGAGGCAGGGGAAACCGGGGAGCTGTTTTTT	CASSQIPEAGETGELFF
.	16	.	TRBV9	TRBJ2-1	TGTGCCAGCAGCTCGCAGGCCGATCTCATGTACAATGAGCAGTTCTTC	CASSSQADLMYNEQFF